These 17 T cell receptor beta chains share one sample of origin, sequenced in a study of T cells after yellow fever vaccination (dated by TCRdb to the late 2010s). The receptor library was made with 5' RACE. Sequencing was performed on an Illumina HiSeq 2500. Through fastp at Q25 and MiXCR, TCRdb rebuilt clones from the public reads, retaining in-frame beta chains. Every entry covers one CDR3 protein and lists the most common genes and DNA from its rows. The table for this sample lists under 300,000 distinct CDR3 sequences; 13% of them were counted only once. Of the sample, 0.45% to 0.65% is held by the ten largest clones. In the paper's terms, the treatment or condition label means: live attenuated yellow fever vaccine strain. Specimen: CD4+ T cells sorted from PBMCs, collected 45 days after the yellow fever booster vaccination. Every receptor here comes from a young man who received the YFV17D yellow fever vaccine.

This rearrangement joins TRBV21-1 to TRBJ2-7; TRBD2 is taken as the D call from the table, unchecked against the DNA. TRBV21-1 has pseudogene status. CDR3 length: 15 amino acids. The CDR3 protein is CASSKEREGCYEQYF. In nucleotides, the CDR3 is TGTGCCAGCAGCAAAGAACGGGAGGGTTGCTACGAGCAGTACTTC.

This clonotype was picked up a small number of times. The rearrangement joins TRBV7-7 to TRBJ2-1, with a possible D match to TRBD1 (5 bases). The CDR3 is 13 residues long. Germline loops: CDR1 SSHAT, CDR2 FNYEAQ (reference sequence). V was shortened by 2 bases and J by 15 bases, with 17 bases between the two germline ends. CDR3 DNA: TGTGCCAGCAGCTTAATTCAGGGATCCCAGTTGTTCTTC. Amino acids: CASSLIQGSQLFF.

For the CDR3, the DNA is TGTGCCAGCAGACAACTACCGGGACAGGGGGCACGGGAGACCCAGTACTTC. It is translated as CASRQLPGQGARETQYF. The chain uses TRBV7-9 and TRBJ2-5, with TRBD1 matching 12 bases. V lost 6 bases, J lost 5 bases, and 13 bases stayed unmatched. Germline V CDR1 and CDR2: SEHNR, FQNEAQ (reference sequence). The CDR3 length is 17 residues.

This rearrangement joins TRBV27 to TRBJ2-7; a weak D match, TRBD1 (5 bases). V lost 3 bases, J lost 1 base, and 10 bases lay in between. CDR1 is MNHEY, CDR2 SMNVEV, per germline (reference sequence). This CDR3 region has 14 residues. CDR3 DNA: TGTGCCAGCAGTTTGACAGTCTTATCCTACGAGCAGTACTTC. Translation gives CASSLTVLSYEQYF.

This clonotype was counted a few times. J is TRBJ2-7 and V is TRBV20-1; TRBD2 is a possible D gene (5 bases). The CDR3 sequence is 13 residues long. Trimming took 3 bases from V and 4 from J, leaving 13 bases between them. Germline CDR1 DFQATT, CDR2 SNEGSKA (reference sequence). CDR3 bases: TGCAGTGCTAGGATGACCGGGAATTACGAGCAGTACTTC. This codes for CSARMTGNYEQYF.

The J gene is TRBJ1-1, the V gene TRBV5-5; 11 nucleotides align to TRBD1. The CDR3 has 17 residues. Germline CDR1 reads SGHKS; CDR2 reads YYEKEE (reference sequence). V was pared by 3 bases and J by 11 bases, with 18 bases of the junction left unmatched. CDR3 sequence reads: CASSSIPTGTGGLAAFF. CDR3 bases: TGTGCCAGCAGCTCGATCCCTACCGGGACAGGGGGGCTGGCGGCTTTCTTT.

The V call is TRBV12-3 or TRBV12-4, the J call TRBJ2-7; D perhaps matches TRBD2 (6 bases). V dropped 8 bases and J dropped 7 bases, with 12 bases sitting between them. There are 11 residues in the CDR3. CDR3 in DNA: TGTGCCAGCGCGGGGATTGTGGAGCAGTACTTC. The encoded protein is CASAGIVEQYF.

The chain is built from TRBV9 and TRBJ2-3; no clear D gene. The CDR3 runs to 14 residues. In germline, CDR1 is SGDLS, CDR2 YYNGEE. Trimming took off 0 bases at V and 0 bases at J, with 5 bases between the two ends. The chain's CDR3 is CASSVDPSTDTQYF. The CDR3 nucleotides are TGTGCCAGCAGCGTAGACCCCAGCACAGATACGCAGTATTTT. Supplemented by reference TRBV9 and TRBJ2-3, the full variable domain reads DSGVTQTPKHLITATGQRVTLRCSPRSGDLSVYWYQQSLDQGLQFLIQYYNGEERAKGNILERFSAQQFPDLHSELNLSSLELGDSALYFCASSVDPSTDTQYFGPGTRLTVL.

This clonotype occurred a few times. V gene TRBV20-1 combines with J gene TRBJ2-7, with D possibly TRBD2 on 6 matching bases. The CDR3 has 14 amino acids. V gave up 2 bases and J gave up 1 base, with 12 bases separating them. CDR1 and CDR2 (germline): DFQATT, SNEGSKA (reference sequence). CDR3 in amino acids: CSARMGGRSYEQYF. The CDR3 region has the DNA TGCAGTGCTAGAATGGGGGGTCGATCCTACGAGCAGTACTTC.

The chain recombines TRBV7-2 with TRBJ1-2, with 7 bases aligning to TRBD1. The V and J ends lost 0 bases and 8 bases, in that order; junction bases with no gene match: 6. Germline CDR1 SGHTA, CDR2 FQGNSA. This CDR3 is 14 amino acids long. Written as DNA, the CDR3 is TGTGCCAGCAGCTTAGCGCCAGGGGGGGGCGGCTACACCTTC. Translation: CASSLAPGGGGYTF.

This clonotype was seen a handful of times. The rearrangement joins TRBV6-5 to TRBJ2-7, with 11 bases fitting TRBD2. Trimming cost V 2 bases and J 3 bases; bases outside gene matches: 15. Looked up from germline, CDR1 is MNHEY and CDR2 is SVGAGI. This CDR3 is built from 19 residues. The chain's CDR3 is CASSYAGQRPGLAVYEQYF. CDR3 coding DNA: TGTGCCAGCAGTTACGCGGGACAGCGCCCGGGACTAGCGGTCTACGAGCAGTACTTC.

In its sample, this clonotype was seen a few times. V gene TRBV5-6 combines with J gene TRBJ1-2; possibly TRBD1 for D (6 bases). The CDR3 spans 17 residues. From germline, CDR1 is SGHDT and CDR2 YYEEEE. V was trimmed by 4 bases and J by 4 bases, leaving 23 bases between them. The CDR3, as DNA: TGTGCCAGCAGCCCTCGGGGGGCCGGCTTAGCTGTCTATGGCTACACCTTC. Translated, it gives CASSPRGAGLAVYGYTF.

This clonotype appeared a few times. This chain joins TRBV5-1 and TRBJ2-7, with 10 bases fitting TRBD1. The CDR3 has 16 amino acids. CDR1 is SGHRS, CDR2 YFSETQ, per germline. The V and J ends lost 4 bases and 0 bases, in that order; junction bases with no gene match: 7. CDR3: CASSQMGQGSSYEQYF. Here the CDR3 DNA reads TGCGCCAGCAGCCAAATGGGACAGGGGAGCTCCTACGAGCAGTACTTC.

This clonotype was recorded at least ten times. The chain is built from TRBV7-2 and TRBJ2-1; maybe TRBD2 (7 bases). The CDR3 has 14 residues. Per germline, CDR1 SGHTA and CDR2 FQGNSA. The V end was cut by 2 bases, the J end by 10 bases, with 15 bases between. CDR3 loop: CASSLNSGGGEQFF. CDR3 nucleotides: TGTGCCAGCAGCTTAAATTCGGGGGGCGGGGAGCAGTTCTTC.

This clonotype was seen a few times. The chain couples TRBV6-2 or TRBV6-3 to TRBJ2-4; TRBD2 aligns across 8 bases. The length of the CDR3 is 20 residues. Per germline, CDR1 MNHEY and CDR2 SVGEGT. The ends lost 3 bases at V and 5 bases at J; junction bases unmatched: 21. The CDR3 here is CASSYGIGAFIQAGENIQYF. Here the CDR3 DNA reads TGTGCCAGCAGTTATGGTATCGGGGCTTTCATTCAAGCGGGAGAAAACATTCAGTACTTC.

The table lists this clonotype with a few counts. The V gene is TRBV5-4, the J gene TRBJ2-1; D is uncertain. This CDR3 is 14 amino acids long. V was cut by 1 base and J by 9 bases, with 14 bases left in between. Germline CDR1 and CDR2: SGHNT and YYREEE (reference sequence). CDR3 DNA: TGTGCCAGCAGCTTGCCGGACGGTTTTAGTGAGCAGTTCTTC. It codes for CASSLPDGFSEQFF.

This clonotype showed up just a few times. The chain employs TRBV11-2 and TRBJ2-5; 15 nucleotides match TRBD2. CDR3 size: 17 residues. Germline CDR1 and CDR2: SGHAT and FQNNGV. Trimming removed 1 base from V and 5 bases from J; junction bases left unmatched: 5. The CDR3 here is CASSLVGLAGGSETQYF. Written as DNA, the CDR3 is TGTGCCAGCAGCTTAGTGGGACTAGCGGGAGGATCGGAGACCCAGTACTTC.